One and the same sample provided the 29 T cell receptor beta chains below, sequenced in a study of shared clonotypes between healthy human individuals. Selected positively for CCR7 and CD45RO-negative, naive CD8 cells excluded terminally differentiated effector memory CD45RA+ cells. The method was immunoSEQ multiplex PCR; TCRdb's version includes in-frame clones alone and lacks a portion of them. The repertoire has 550,000 to 750,000 clones, roughly nine tenths of them found once; the top ten carry nearly 25%. The sequenced sample consisted of naive CD8+ T cells sorted from blood. The receptors stem from a man aged 25-45 years in good health.

This chain uses TRBV29-1 with TRBJ2-5; D is unresolved. The germline V gene has CDR1 SQVTM and CDR2 ANQGSEA. Trimming shortened V by 7 bases and J by 0 bases, and 3 bases separated the two germline ends. The CDR3 totals 10 residues. The CDR3 is CSGYQETQYF. DNA of the CDR3: TGCAGCGGATACCAAGAGACCCAGTACTTC.

The chain combines TRBV29-1 with TRBJ2-7, with 8 bases lining up with TRBD2. Germline CDR1 and CDR2: SQVTM and ANQGSEA. The CDR3 extends over 14 amino acids. V shed 6 bases, J shed 1 base, and the junction held 8 bases outside the gene matches. The CDR3 here is CSVTPGTRSYEQYF. CDR3 in DNA: TGCAGCGTGACTCCCGGGACTAGATCCTACGAGCAGTACTTC.

The DNA for the CDR3 is TGTGCCAGCTCACCATCTGGAAAAGAGACCCAGTACTTC. This gives the protein CASSPSGKETQYF. J is TRBJ2-5 and V is TRBV18; D is ambiguous. The CDR3 is made up of 13 amino acids. The ends were cut back, 2 bases at V and 3 bases at J, with 7 bases in the middle. CDR1 and CDR2 (germline): KGHSH, LQKENI.

The rearrangement uses TRBV11-2 and TRBJ2-2, with TRBD2 matching 8 bases. Germline loops: CDR1 SGHAT, CDR2 FQNNGV. V shed 3 bases, J shed 1 base, and the junction held 4 bases outside the gene matches. The CDR3 has 16 amino acids. DNA for the CDR3: TGTGCCAGCAGCTTGGGACTAGTTGGGAACACCGGGGAGCTGTTTTTT. It specifies CASSLGLVGNTGELFF.

The CDR3 spells CASSFLPDRGNQPQHF. CDR3 in DNA: TGTGCCAGCAGTTTTCTCCCGGACAGGGGCAATCAGCCCCAGCATTTT. The rearrangement joins TRBV6-6 to TRBJ1-5; TRBD1 matches at 8 bases. The CDR3 loop spans 16 amino acids. The ends lost 4 bases at V and 2 bases at J; junction bases unmatched: 7. CDR1 and CDR2 (germline): MNHNY, SVGAGI (reference sequence).

The chain carries TRBV29-1 and TRBJ2-3; no clear D. Germline-derived CDR1 and CDR2 are SQVTM and ANQGSEA. The CDR3 length is 15 residues. V was shortened by 3 bases and J by 4 bases, with 17 bases between the two germline ends. This CDR3 is CSVEGTSSGPDTQYF. CDR3 coding DNA: TGCAGCGTTGAGGGCACCTCATCTGGGCCAGATACGCAGTATTTT.

This sequence joins TRBV27 and TRBJ1-5; D might be TRBD1 (6 bases). Germline loops: CDR1 MNHEY, CDR2 SMNVEV (reference sequence). The CDR3 length is 12 residues. V dropped 5 bases and J dropped 6 bases, with 8 bases sitting between them. CDR3 amino acids: CASSTGLQPQHF. The CDR3 DNA reads as TGTGCCAGCAGTACAGGGCTTCAGCCCCAGCATTTT.

The chain combines TRBV28 with TRBJ2-7; 10 bases map to TRBD1. Germline CDR1 reads MDHEN; CDR2 reads SYDVKM. Trimming at V came to 10 bases and at J to 3 bases, leaving 6 bases not matched to a gene. The CDR3 runs 13 residues. Here the CDR3 reads CATTGTGVYEQYF. In nucleotides, the CDR3 is TGTGCCACCACCGGGACAGGGGTCTACGAGCAGTACTTC.

The CDR3 coding sequence is TGTGCCAGCAGTCCCCCCCAGGGCCTAGCGGACTACAATGAGCAGTTCTTC. Translating it yields CASSPPQGLADYNEQFF. The J gene is TRBJ2-1, the V gene TRBV7-9; TRBD2 agrees at 7 bases. CDR1 is SEHNR and CDR2 is FQNEAQ in the germline V gene (reference sequence). The CDR3 extends over 17 amino acids. J gave up 3 bases and V 6 bases, and 14 bases lay outside the gene matches. Drawing the rest from reference TRBV7-9 and TRBJ2-1, the complete variable domain is DTGVSQNPRHKITKRGQNVTFRCDPISEHNRLYWYRQTLGQGPEFLTYFQNEAQLEKSRLLSDRFSAERPKGSFSTLEIQRTEQGDSAMYLCASSPPQGLADYNEQFFGPGTRLTVL.

The chain links TRBV29-1 to TRBJ2-3, with TRBD2 matching over 12 bases. The CDR3 is 17 residues long. Germline CDR1 SQVTM, CDR2 ANQGSEA. Unmatched junction bases numbered 11, after V lost 7 bases and J lost 0 bases. The CDR3 DNA is TGCAGCGCGAAAATTATCGGACTAGCGGGGAGCACAGATACGCAGTATTTT. Translated: CSAKIIGLAGSTDTQYF.

The V and J genes are TRBV7-9 and TRBJ2-7, with TRBD2 identical over 7 bases. V trimming: 7 bases; J trimming: 5 bases; junction bases outside the gene matches: 11. The germline gives CDR1 SEHNR, CDR2 FQNEAQ (reference sequence). This CDR3 is 14 amino acids long. CDR3 coding DNA: TGTGCCAGCACCTCGGGGGGAGCCGCGGACGAGCAGTACTTC. This encodes CASTSGGAADEQYF. Filled out from reference TRBV7-9 and TRBJ2-7, the complete variable domain reads DTGVSQNPRHKITKRGQNVTFRCDPISEHNRLYWYRQTLGQGPEFLTYFQNEAQLEKSRLLSDRFSAERPKGSFSTLEIQRTEQGDSAMYLCASTSGGAADEQYFGPGTRLTVT.

V is TRBV9 and J is TRBJ2-1, with D unclear. The V and J ends lost 0 bases and 8 bases respectively, with 9 bases between them. CDR1 is SGDLS, CDR2 YYNGEE, per germline. This CDR3 is built from 13 residues. The CDR3: CASSVVSADEQFF. The DNA for the CDR3 is TGTGCCAGCAGCGTAGTGTCAGCCGATGAGCAGTTCTTC. Complete variable domain (other parts from reference TRBV9 and TRBJ2-1): DSGVTQTPKHLITATGQRVTLRCSPRSGDLSVYWYQQSLDQGLQFLIQYYNGEERAKGNILERFSAQQFPDLHSELNLSSLELGDSALYFCASSVVSADEQFFGPGTRLTVL.

The rearrangement uses TRBV7-8 and TRBJ2-2; D is perhaps TRBD2 (6 bases). Germline CDR1 is SGHVS and CDR2 is FQNEAQ. Trimming pared 8 bases from V and 5 bases from J, leaving 18 bases between. The CDR3 extends over 15 amino acids. In nucleotides, the CDR3 is TGTGCCAGCGTTCCTAGCGTTTCCGTTACCGGGGAGCTGTTTTTT. Translation: CASVPSVSVTGELFF. The whole variable domain, filled in from reference TRBV7-8 and TRBJ2-2, reads GAGVSQSPRYKVAKRGQDVALRCDPISGHVSLFWYQQALGQGPEFLTYFQNEAQLDKSGLPSDRFFAERPEGSVSTLKIQRTQQEDSAVYLCASVPSVSVTGELFFGEGSRLTVL.

The chain carries TRBV6-1 and TRBJ1-1, with D unclear. The germline V and J ends were trimmed by 4 bases and 7 bases, with 10 bases remaining between them. The germline V gene encodes CDR1 MNHNS and CDR2 SASEGT. CDR3 length: 12 amino acids. CDR3: CASSAWSDEAFF. CDR3 nucleotide sequence: TGTGCCAGCAGTGCTTGGTCAGATGAAGCTTTCTTT.

The chain carries TRBV28 and TRBJ2-3, with a possible D match to TRBD1 (6 bases). Trimming removed 2 bases at V and 2 bases at J, with 11 bases between. In germline, CDR1 is MDHEN, CDR2 SYDVKM. The CDR3 length is 15 residues. The CDR3 here is CASSLLQGTTDTQYF. The CDR3 DNA sequence: TGTGCCAGCAGTTTACTACAGGGAACCACAGATACGCAGTATTTT.

V is TRBV7-9 and J is TRBJ1-1; D ambiguous. V gave up 1 base and J gave up 8 bases, with 14 bases separating them. The length of the CDR3 is 14 residues. CDR1 and CDR2 from the germline V gene are SEHNR and FQNEAQ (reference sequence). The CDR3 bases are TGTGCCAGCAGCTTAGTTGTGCAATCAGACGAAGCTTTCTTT. Translation: CASSLVVQSDEAFF.

The CDR3 DNA follows: TGTGCCAGCAGCAAGGGACAGGGGGTTCGTGGCTACACCTTC. Translated: CASSKGQGVRGYTF. J is TRBJ1-2 and V is TRBV5-6, with 11 positions matching TRBD1. The trim removed 4 bases at V and 7 bases at J, leaving 6 bases unmatched. This CDR3 is built from 14 residues. CDR1 is SGHDT and CDR2 is YYEEEE in the germline V gene.

The gene calls are TRBV7-9 and TRBJ2-1, with TRBD1 matching 9 bases. CDR1 SEHNR and CDR2 FQNEAQ come from the germline V gene (reference sequence). J lost 3 bases, V lost 5 bases, and 5 bases had no gene match. The length of the CDR3 is 15 residues. The CDR3 here is CASSVRDRVYNEQFF. The CDR3 DNA sequence: TGTGCCAGCAGCGTGCGGGACAGGGTCTACAATGAGCAGTTCTTC.

V gene TRBV6-5 combines with J gene TRBJ2-5; possible D gene TRBD2, 5 bases. The CDR3 length is 11 residues. CDR1 and CDR2 from the germline V gene are MNHEY and SVGAGI. CDR3 region: CAVEVQETQYF. In DNA, the CDR3 is TGTGCGGTGGAGGTCCAAGAGACCCAGTACTTC.

The gene calls are TRBV7-9 and TRBJ2-1; 14 bases line up with TRBD2. Per germline, CDR1 SEHNR and CDR2 FQNEAQ (reference sequence). This CDR3 contains 16 residues. V lost 9 bases to trimming and J lost 6 bases; unmatched junction nucleotides: 10. The CDR3 region is CASGSGLAGALNEQFF. DNA of the CDR3: TGTGCCAGTGGGTCGGGACTAGCGGGAGCCCTCAATGAGCAGTTCTTC. Full variable domain (outside the CDR3, taken from reference TRBV7-9 and TRBJ2-1): DTGVSQNPRHKITKRGQNVTFRCDPISEHNRLYWYRQTLGQGPEFLTYFQNEAQLEKSRLLSDRFSAERPKGSFSTLEIQRTEQGDSAMYLCASGSGLAGALNEQFFGPGTRLTVL.

CDR3 residues: CASSYSGTHFGTDTQYF. The CDR3 DNA is TGTGCCAGCAGCTACTCAGGGACCCATTTTGGCACAGATACGCAGTATTTT. The gene calls are TRBV2 and TRBJ2-3, with D perhaps TRBD1 or TRBD2 (5 bases each). Trimming took off 6 bases at V and 1 base at J, with 20 bases between the two ends. CDR3 length equals 17 residues. Per the germline V gene, CDR1 is SNHLY and CDR2 is FYNNEI.

The V call is TRBV2, the J call TRBJ2-1, with D tentatively TRBD1 or TRBD2 (6 bases each). This CDR3 is built from 11 residues. V was trimmed by 8 bases and J by 6 bases, leaving 8 bases between them. Per germline, CDR1 SNHLY and CDR2 FYNNEI. CDR3 amino acids: CASPGANEQFF. CDR3 DNA sequence: TGTGCCAGCCCGGGGGCCAATGAGCAGTTCTTC.

The chain employs TRBV2 and TRBJ2-2; D may be TRBD2 (6 bases). Trimming pared 7 bases from V and 6 bases from J, leaving 18 bases between. There are 15 residues in the CDR3. Germline V CDR1 and CDR2: SNHLY, FYNNEI. The CDR3 here is CASILADNTAGELFF. The CDR3 region has the DNA TGTGCCAGCATATTAGCGGATAACACCGCCGGGGAGCTGTTTTTT.

Comment on this clone: Other DNA variants within this sample encode the same CDR3. V gene TRBV27 combines with J gene TRBJ2-7, with 7 bases that match TRBD2. The CDR3 is 16 amino acids. Germline-derived CDR1 and CDR2 are MNHEY and SMNVEV (reference sequence). V shed 0 bases, J shed 0 bases, and the junction held 5 bases outside the gene matches. In DNA, the CDR3 is TGTGCCAGCAGTTTATCGAGCGGGACCCTCTCCTACGAGCAGTACTTC. It yields the protein CASSLSSGTLSYEQYF.

This clone was recorded at least ten times. The chain uses TRBV6-1 and TRBJ2-7; D is unclear. The germline V gene encodes CDR1 MNHNS and CDR2 SASEGT. The CDR3 spans 11 residues. The ends were cut back, 7 bases at V and 5 bases at J, with 9 bases in the middle. The CDR3 DNA reads TGTGCCAGCACGGAGAGCAACGAGCAGTACTTC. Protein: CASTESNEQYF.

The rearrangement links TRBV14 to TRBJ2-1; 10 bases align to TRBD1. The V segment lost 0 bases and the J segment 6 bases; nucleotides outside the gene matches: 5. This CDR3 contains 16 residues. The germline V gene encodes CDR1 SGHDN and CDR2 FVKESK. CDR3 coding DNA: TGTGCCAGCAGCCAAGAGGACAGGGGGGTTGGCAATGAGCAGTTCTTC. It translates to CASSQEDRGVGNEQFF.

The chain has TRBV7-9 and TRBJ2-7; perhaps TRBD2 as D (5 bases). V was cut by 5 bases and J by 5 bases, with 16 bases left in between. Per the germline V gene, CDR1 is SEHNR and CDR2 is FQNEAQ (reference sequence). This CDR3 region has 14 residues. CDR3 protein: CASSPARRNDEQYF. In DNA form, the CDR3 reads TGTGCCAGCAGCCCCGCACGGAGGAACGACGAGCAGTACTTC.

This clone was counted once. The chain combines TRBV4-1 with TRBJ1-2, with 8 bases that match TRBD1. CDR1 MGHRA and CDR2 YSYEKL come from the germline V gene. CDR3 length: 13 residues. Trimming removed 2 bases from V and 6 bases from J; junction bases left unmatched: 2. CDR3: CASSQRQGNGYTF. CDR3 nucleotide sequence: TGCGCCAGCAGCCAAAGACAGGGGAATGGCTACACCTTC.

This clone was seen only a few times. V and J are TRBV6-5 and TRBJ2-2, with TRBD2 matching 7 bases. Germline-derived CDR1 and CDR2 are MNHEY and SVGAGI. The V segment lost 7 bases and the J segment 3 bases; nucleotides outside the gene matches: 8. This CDR3 has 15 residues. Here the CDR3 reads CASKGRDVHTGELFF. As DNA, the CDR3 is TGTGCCAGCAAAGGGAGGGACGTTCACACCGGGGAGCTGTTTTTT.